This TCR beta chain was sequenced during a study of blood T cell repertoires in COVID-19. The protocol was immunoSEQ multiplex PCR, while the TCRdb copy is restricted to in-frame clones and leaves out a portion. The data show tens of thousands of clones, with about 88% seen just once and approximately 20% held by the top ten. The CDR3 has 15 residues. The V end lost 5 bases, the J end lost 1 base, and 12 bases lay between the germline ends. CDR1 is MNHEY and CDR2 is SVGAGI in the germline V gene. The chain has TRBV6-5 and TRBJ2-1; D gene ambiguous. The sequencing sample was made of peripheral blood. The TCR originated in a human donor in a cohort sampled during active COVID-19. CDR3 in amino acids: CASSTQRPSYNEQFF. CDR3 bases: TGTGCCAGCAGTACGCAGAGGCCATCCTACAATGAGCAGTTCTTC.